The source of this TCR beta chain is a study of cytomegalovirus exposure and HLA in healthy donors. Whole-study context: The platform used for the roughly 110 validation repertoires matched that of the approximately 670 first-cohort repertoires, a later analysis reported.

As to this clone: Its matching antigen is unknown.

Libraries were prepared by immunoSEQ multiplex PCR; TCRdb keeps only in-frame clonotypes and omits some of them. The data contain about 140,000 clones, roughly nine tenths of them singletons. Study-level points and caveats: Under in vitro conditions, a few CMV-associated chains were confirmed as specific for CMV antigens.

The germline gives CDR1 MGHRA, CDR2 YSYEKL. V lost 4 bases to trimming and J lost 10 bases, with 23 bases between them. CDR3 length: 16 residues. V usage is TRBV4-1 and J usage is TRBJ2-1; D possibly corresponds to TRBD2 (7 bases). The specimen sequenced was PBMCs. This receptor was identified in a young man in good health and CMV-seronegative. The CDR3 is CASSPQGSGVAGEQFF. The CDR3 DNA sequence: TGCGCCAGCAGCCCGCAGGGGAGCGGGGTAGCTGGCGAGCAGTTCTTC.